The 29 T cell receptor beta chains below were found in one sample sequenced in a study of cytomegalovirus exposure and HLA in healthy donors. The PCR was carried out with 60 Vbeta primers and 13 Jbeta primers. Only in-frame clones appear in the TCRdb table, and some are missing; sequencing was by immunoSEQ multiplex PCR. The sample consists of more than 55,000 clones, 65% to 90% of them appearing once. The specimen sequenced was PBMCs. Receptor source: a young man in good health and CMV-seronegative.

The chain carries TRBV27 and TRBJ2-6, with 8 nucleotides matching TRBD2. The CDR3 has 17 amino acids. CDR1 and CDR2 from the germline V gene are MNHEY and SMNVEV (reference sequence). V trimming: 6 bases; J trimming: 1 base; junction bases outside the gene matches: 8. The CDR3 region is CASSLVTGGSGANVLTF. The CDR3 nucleotides are TGTGCCAGCAGCCTGGTCACGGGGGGGTCTGGGGCCAACGTCCTGACTTTC.

The V gene is TRBV7-9, the J gene TRBJ2-2, with 8 bases identical to TRBD1. The J segment lost 0 bases and the V segment lost 7 bases, leaving 4 bases of the junction unmatched. The CDR3 has 15 amino acids. The germline CDR1 and CDR2 sequences are SEHNR and FQNEAQ (reference sequence). The CDR3 is CASTSDRANTGELFF. The CDR3 DNA follows: TGTGCCAGCACATCGGACAGGGCGAACACCGGGGAGCTGTTTTTT.

V gene TRBV29-1 combines with J gene TRBJ1-2, with a weak D call TRBD1 (5 bases). V gave up 4 bases and J gave up 3 bases, with 9 bases separating them. Germline V gives CDR1 SQVTM, CDR2 ANQGSEA. This CDR3 has 12 residues. The CDR3 protein is CSVGGHHYGYTF. DNA of the CDR3: TGCAGCGTTGGTGGACACCACTATGGCTACACCTTC.

The DNA of the CDR3 is TGTGCCACCAGCAGAGGCAACAGGGGCTACACCTTC. Its protein is CATSRGNRGYTF. The V gene is TRBV15, the J gene TRBJ1-2; D is possibly TRBD1 (5 bases). V was clipped by 1 base and J by 8 bases, with 8 bases between them. CDR3 length equals 12 residues. The germline V gene encodes CDR1 LNHNV and CDR2 YYDKDF (reference sequence).

The V gene is TRBV7-2, the J gene TRBJ1-5; no firm D call. Trimming shortened V by 5 bases and J by 5 bases, and 13 bases separated the two germline ends. Per germline, CDR1 SGHTA and CDR2 FQGNSA. The CDR3 is 14 residues long. CDR3 in DNA: TGTGCCAGCAGCCCAGCGGGCCGGGATCAGCCCCAGCATTTT. As protein: CASSPAGRDQPQHF. Variable domain in full (rest from reference TRBV7-2 and TRBJ1-5): GAGVSQSPSNKVTEKGKDVELRCDPISGHTALYWYRQSLGQGLEFLIYFQGNSAPDKSGLPSDRFSAERTGGSVSTLTIQRTQQEDSAVYLCASSPAGRDQPQHFGDGTRLSIL.

The chain uses TRBV7-2 and TRBJ1-6, with D possibly being TRBD1 (5 bases). Germline V CDR1 and CDR2: SGHTA, FQGNSA. V lost 0 bases and J lost 11, with 14 bases in between. The CDR3 length is 15 residues. CDR3: CASSLAAGVVTPLHF. CDR3 bases: TGTGCCAGCAGCTTAGCGGCGGGGGTAGTGACACCCCTCCACTTT.

The V gene is TRBV5-1, the J gene TRBJ2-6, with D perhaps TRBD1 (5 bases). Germline assignment: CDR1 SGHRS and CDR2 YFSETQ. CDR3 length: 18 amino acids. The V end lost 5 bases, the J end lost 2 bases, and 20 bases lay between the germline ends. The CDR3 coding sequence is TGCGCCAGCAGGTTCGACAAGGGCCGGACAACTGGGGCCAACGTCCTGACTTTC. Translated, it gives CASRFDKGRTTGANVLTF.

This sequence joins TRBV27 and TRBJ2-1; no firm D call. In germline, CDR1 is MNHEY, CDR2 SMNVEV (reference sequence). The CDR3 has 13 amino acids. V was pared by 2 bases and J by 6 bases, with 8 bases between. CDR3 region: CASSLVPVNEQFF. The DNA of the CDR3 is TGTGCCAGCAGTTTAGTTCCAGTCAATGAGCAGTTCTTC.

Written as DNA, the CDR3 is TGTGCCAGCAGCAAGGGACTAGCGGGAGACGAGCAGTACTTC. Its translation: CASSKGLAGDEQYF. V is TRBV7-8 and J is TRBJ2-7; 14 nucleotides agree with TRBD2. Germline CDR1 SGHVS, CDR2 FQNEAQ. The ends lost 5 bases at V and 5 bases at J; junction bases unmatched: 2. CDR3 size: 14 residues. Filled out from reference TRBV7-8 and TRBJ2-7, the complete variable domain reads GAGVSQSPRYKVAKRGQDVALRCDPISGHVSLFWYQQALGQGPEFLTYFQNEAQLDKSGLPSDRFFAERPEGSVSTLKIQRTQQEDSAVYLCASSKGLAGDEQYFGPGTRLTVT.

There are a few counts of this clone. The chain employs TRBV6-5 and TRBJ1-2, with D maybe TRBD1 (6 bases). The CDR3 extends over 12 amino acids. Germline CDR1 is MNHEY and CDR2 is SVGAGI. Trimming removed 5 bases at V and 8 bases at J, with 12 bases between. Here the CDR3 DNA reads TGTGCCAGCAGTCCAGGGGAATGGGGCTACACCTTC. Amino acid sequence: CASSPGEWGYTF.

V gene TRBV15 combines with J gene TRBJ2-3, with D unresolved. The germline V gene has CDR1 LNHNV and CDR2 YYDKDF (reference sequence). This CDR3 contains 18 residues. V lost 2 bases to trimming and J lost 2 bases, with 20 bases between them. The CDR3 bases are TGTGCCACCAGCAGACCCACCACAGACCGCAGGCCCACAGATACGCAGTATTTT. The encoded protein is CATSRPTTDRRPTDTQYF.

The table lists this clone with a few counts. This CDR3 reads CASSSGQNYEQYF. The DNA of the CDR3 is TGTGCCAGCAGCTCGGGACAGAACTACGAGCAGTACTTC. V usage is TRBV7-3 and J usage is TRBJ2-7; 7 bases are shared with TRBD1. Germline V gene data show CDR1 as SGHTA and CDR2 as FQGTGA. The CDR3 has 13 amino acids. V gave up 4 bases and J gave up 3 bases; unmatched junction bases: 3.

V usage is TRBV7-9 and J usage is TRBJ2-3; unclear D gene. CDR1 is SEHNR and CDR2 is FQNEAQ in the germline V gene (reference sequence). This CDR3 comprises 12 residues. V was shortened by 4 bases and J by 7 bases, with 9 bases between the two germline ends. Here the CDR3 reads CASSSFVNTQYF. In DNA, the CDR3 is TGTGCCAGCAGCTCGTTTGTAAATACGCAGTATTTT.

Points on this clone: The identical CDR3 is also encoded by other nucleotide sequences in the sample. This sequence joins TRBV7-8 and TRBJ1-3, with TRBD1 matching over 7 bases. The ends lost 4 bases at V and 0 bases at J; junction bases unmatched: 3. The germline V gene has CDR1 SGHVS and CDR2 FQNEAQ. The CDR3 extends over 15 amino acids. CDR3: CASSSTGFSGNTIYF. Here the CDR3 DNA reads TGTGCCAGCAGCTCGACAGGGTTCTCTGGAAACACCATATATTTT.

The J gene is TRBJ1-5, the V gene TRBV11-2; TRBD1 matches at 9 bases. This CDR3 has 14 residues. The ends lost 5 bases at V and 4 bases at J; junction bases unmatched: 3. CDR1 and CDR2 (germline): SGHAT, FQNNGV. The CDR3 region has the DNA TGTGCCAGCAGCCAGGGACAGGGTAATCAGCCCCAGCATTTT. Amino acid sequence: CASSQGQGNQPQHF. Complete variable domain (other parts from reference TRBV11-2 and TRBJ1-5): EAGVAQSPRYKIIEKRQSVAFWCNPISGHATLYWYQQILGQGPKLLIQFQNNGVVDDSQLPKDRFSAERLKGVDSTLKIQPAKLEDSAVYLCASSQGQGNQPQHFGDGTRLSIL.

The gene calls are TRBV7-8 and TRBJ2-5, with 7 bases matching TRBD2. Losses at the gene ends were 10 bases for V and 4 bases for J; bases not matched to a gene: 12. The germline gives CDR1 SGHVS, CDR2 FQNEAQ. The CDR3 is 14 residues long. The CDR3 DNA reads as TGTGCCATCCTCATAGAAGGGGAGGGAGAGACCCAGTACTTC. It yields the protein CAILIEGEGETQYF.

This rearrangement joins TRBV7-8 to TRBJ2-5; D gene uncertain. The J call is uncertain, as TRBJ2-7 better fits the DNA end. This CDR3 comprises 12 residues. CDR1 and CDR2 (germline): SGHVS, FQNEAQ. CDR3 region: CASSPDTHEQYF. The CDR3 bases are TGTGCCAGCAGCCCAGACACCCACGAGCAGTACTTC.

This clone was observed once. This chain connects TRBV4-2 to TRBJ1-5; D possibly corresponds to TRBD1 (5 bases). The CDR3 has 16 amino acids. Per the germline V gene, CDR1 is LGHNA and CDR2 is YNFKEQ. Trimming shortened V by 1 base and J by 4 bases, and 14 bases separated the two germline ends. The CDR3 region is CASSQAAGRENQPQHF. CDR3 nucleotides: TGTGCCAGCAGCCAAGCAGCAGGGCGGGAGAATCAGCCCCAGCATTTT.

This clone has a handful of counts. V usage is TRBV14 and J usage is TRBJ2-4, with 13 bases lining up with TRBD2. J lost 1 base, V lost 0 bases, and 9 bases had no gene match. Germline assignment: CDR1 SGHDN and CDR2 FVKESK. CDR3 length: 20 residues. The CDR3 region is CASSQDGPGTSGAAKNIQYF. CDR3 DNA sequence: TGTGCCAGCAGCCAAGATGGCCCAGGGACTAGCGGGGCGGCCAAAAACATTCAGTACTTC.

This chain joins TRBV7-9 and TRBJ1-1; D is uncertain. The CDR3 is 11 amino acids. The germline CDR1 and CDR2 sequences are SEHNR and FQNEAQ (reference sequence). V lost 4 bases, J lost 5 bases, and 5 bases lay in between. DNA of the CDR3: TGTGCCAGCAGCTCCCAAACTGAAGCTTTCTTT. Protein product: CASSSQTEAFF.

The chain is built from TRBV6-6 and TRBJ1-2, with 9 positions matching TRBD1. Germline CDR1 and CDR2: MNHNY and SVGAGI (reference sequence). This CDR3 is built from 15 residues. The trim removed 5 bases at V and 10 bases at J, leaving 14 bases unmatched. DNA for the CDR3: TGTGCCAGCAGTCCGGACGACAGGGGGGTGCGAGCCTACACCTTC. Protein: CASSPDDRGVRAYTF.

The chain links TRBV9 to TRBJ2-5; weak D call: TRBD1 (5 bases). Germline CDR1 reads SGDLS; CDR2 reads YYNGEE. The CDR3 has 17 amino acids. The V end was cut by 0 bases, the J end by 2 bases, with 17 bases between. CDR3 protein: CASSVGRGRLGQETQYF. The CDR3 nucleotides read TGTGCCAGCAGCGTAGGAAGGGGCAGGCTGGGGCAAGAGACCCAGTACTTC.

The CDR3 is CASSQQRGGSYNEQFF. DNA of the CDR3: TGCGCCAGCAGCCAACAGAGGGGGGGATCCTACAATGAGCAGTTCTTC. The chain employs TRBV4-3 and TRBJ2-1; D is perhaps TRBD2 (7 bases). Per the germline V gene, CDR1 is LGHNA and CDR2 is YSLEER. V gave up 2 bases and J gave up 1 base, with 12 bases separating them. This CDR3 has 16 residues.

The gene calls are TRBV7-9 and TRBJ2-2; possible D gene TRBD1, 6 bases. CDR1 and CDR2 (germline): SEHNR, FQNEAQ (reference sequence). CDR3 length: 15 residues. Trimming took 4 bases from V and 1 from J, leaving 10 bases between them. CDR3 amino acids: CASSSRRGNTGELFF. CDR3 in DNA: TGTGCCAGCAGCTCTCGCAGGGGGAACACCGGGGAGCTGTTTTTT. The whole variable domain, filled in from reference TRBV7-9 and TRBJ2-2, reads DTGVSQNPRHKITKRGQNVTFRCDPISEHNRLYWYRQTLGQGPEFLTYFQNEAQLEKSRLLSDRFSAERPKGSFSTLEIQRTEQGDSAMYLCASSSRRGNTGELFFGEGSRLTVL.

This clone showed up just a few times. The rearrangement links TRBV5-1 to TRBJ2-6; 11 bases agree with TRBD1. The V gene end was trimmed by 4 bases and the J gene end by 2 bases; junction bases not matched to a gene: 8. The CDR3 extends over 18 amino acids. The germline CDR1 and CDR2 sequences are SGHRS and YFSETQ. For the CDR3, the DNA is TGCGCCAGCAGCCTTGGAGGACAGGGGGCTACTGGGGCCAACGTCCTGACTTTC. It yields the protein CASSLGGQGATGANVLTF.

This rearrangement joins TRBV7-9 to TRBJ2-5, with TRBD1 identical over 8 bases. The germline gives CDR1 SEHNR, CDR2 FQNEAQ (reference sequence). There are 13 residues in the CDR3. V lost 4 bases and J lost 5; bases outside the gene matches: 3. The CDR3 protein is CASSSTGAETQYF. Written as DNA, the CDR3 is TGTGCCAGCAGCTCGACAGGGGCCGAGACCCAGTACTTC.

V and J are TRBV4-1 and TRBJ2-4; TRBD1 agrees at 7 bases. V was pared by 3 bases and J by 4 bases, with 6 bases of the junction left unmatched. The CDR3 runs to 15 residues. The V gene's germline CDR1 is MGHRA and CDR2 YSYEKL. CDR3 amino acids: CASSQDRDSKNIQYF. CDR3 DNA: TGCGCCAGCAGCCAGGACCGGGACAGTAAAAACATTCAGTACTTC.

The chain recombines TRBV9 with TRBJ2-3, with a possible D match to TRBD1 (6 bases). Germline values: CDR1 SGDLS, CDR2 YYNGEE. V lost 0 bases, J lost 4 bases, and 12 bases lay in between. There are 15 residues in the CDR3. For the CDR3, the DNA is TGTGCCAGCAGCGTAGTATGGGGGCCCTCAGATACGCAGTATTTT. Its translation is CASSVVWGPSDTQYF.

This sequence joins TRBV7-2 and TRBJ2-5; weak D call: TRBD2 (5 bases). Between the trimmed V and J ends, which lost 5 bases and 9 bases, there was a span of 13 bases. CDR3 length equals 12 residues. The germline CDR1 and CDR2 sequences are SGHTA and FQGNSA. The DNA for the CDR3 is TGTGCCAGCAGCCATCCCGGGGTAGCCCAGTACTTC. This translates into CASSHPGVAQYF.